Listed below are T cell receptor beta chains from one sample, sequenced in a study of vaccination effects on CD4 cells after COVID-19. Method: immunoSEQ multiplex PCR; TCRdb's copy keeps in-frame clones and lacks some. The table has approximately 46,000 clones, about 70% seen once. Antigen specificity for these receptors is unknown. Sample: CD4+ T cells from PBMCs cultured without peptide, taken before COVID-19 vaccination. Every receptor here comes from a human donor who had a prior SARS-CoV-2 infection. Both conserved end residues are part of each CDR3. The D gene is left open where the match is weak. Size is omitted from some rows. Given values are once, few, many or a class for expanded clones.

v_call	clone_size	j_call	d_call	cdr3_aa	cdr3_nt
TRBV18	.	TRBJ2-1	TRBD2	CASSPEGTSGSHEQFF	TGTGCCAGCTCACCGGAGGGGACTAGCGGGAGCCATGAGCAGTTCTTC
TRBV24-1	.	TRBJ2-1	.	CATSGGPSYNEQFF	TGTGCCACCAGTGGGGGGCCCAGCTACAATGAGCAGTTCTTC
TRBV27	few	TRBJ2-3	.	CASSLRGTDTQYF	TGTGCCAGCAGTTTACGGGGCACAGATACGCAGTATTTT
TRBV6-6	.	TRBJ1-1	.	CASSYRPNTEAFF	TGTGCCAGCAGTTACCGACCAAACACTGAAGCTTTCTTT
TRBV6-5	.	TRBJ1-2	.	CASSYGSTNYGYTF	TGTGCCAGCAGTTACGGTTCAACTAACTATGGCTACACCTTC
TRBV2	.	TRBJ1-5	TRBD1	CASKDRGLSNQPQHF	TGTGCCAGCAAGGACAGGGGGCTGAGCAATCAGCCCCAGCATTTT
TRBV6-1	.	TRBJ2-7	TRBD2	CASSDAFGTSGTYEQYF	TGTGCCAGCAGTGATGCATTCGGGACTAGCGGAACCTACGAGCAGTACTTC
TRBV20-1	.	TRBJ1-2	.	CSASADYGYTF	TGCAGTGCTTCAGCGGACTATGGCTACACCTTC
TRBV7-2	.	TRBJ2-3	.	CASSLPTDTQYF	TGTGCCAGCAGCTTACCAACAGATACGCAGTATTTT
TRBV5-1	.	TRBJ1-6	.	CASSLWGPGDSPLHF	TGCGCCAGCAGCTTGTGGGGACCGGGAGATTCACCCCTCCACTTT
TRBV30	.	TRBJ1-2	.	CAWMGPGRAYGYTF	TGTGCCTGGATGGGGCCGGGGAGGGCCTATGGCTACACCTTC
TRBV7-3	few	TRBJ1-6	TRBD1	CASSQTGVNSPLHF	TGTGCCAGCAGCCAGACAGGGGTCAATTCACCCCTCCACTTT
TRBV7-6	.	TRBJ1-6	TRBD1	CASSLETGGGSPLHF	TGTGCCAGCAGCTTGGAAACAGGGGGCGGTTCACCCCTCCACTTT
TRBV5-1	.	TRBJ1-6	.	CASSLRRVTNSPLHF	TGCGCCAGCAGCTTGAGAAGGGTAACTAATTCACCCCTCCACTTT
TRBV10-3	few	TRBJ2-7	TRBD2	CAIRGAGDPYEQYF	TGTGCCATCAGGGGAGCGGGGGACCCCTACGAGCAGTACTTC
TRBV5-1	.	TRBJ2-3	TRBD1	CASSYGQGTYSSTDTQYF	TGCGCCAGCAGCTACGGACAGGGGACCTATTCTAGCACAGATACGCAGTATTTT
TRBV18	.	TRBJ2-7	.	CASSRPLEEQYF	TGTGCCAGCTCACGACCATTGGAAGAGCAGTACTTC
TRBV4-3	.	TRBJ2-2	.	CASSQNLEDGELFF	TGCGCCAGCAGCCAGAATCTAGAGGACGGGGAGCTGTTTTTT
TRBV20-1	.	TRBJ2-7	.	CSASPGDEQYF	TGCAGTGCTAGCCCTGGAGACGAGCAGTACTTC
TRBV5-4	.	TRBJ2-7	.	CASSPRGGLDEQYF	TGTGCCAGCAGCCCAAGGGGGGGGCTTGACGAGCAGTACTTC
TRBV7-8	.	TRBJ1-1	.	CASSLFGGEAPEAFF	TGTGCCAGCAGCTTATTCGGGGGAGAGGCGCCTGAAGCTTTCTTT
TRBV5-1	.	TRBJ1-2	.	CASSLTAGGGYTF	TGCGCCAGCAGCTTGACTGCCGGGGGCGGCTACACCTTC
TRBV7-9	.	TRBJ2-1	TRBD2	CASSPTSGYNEQFF	TGTGCCAGCAGCCCCACTAGCGGATACAATGAGCAGTTCTTC
TRBV27	few	TRBJ1-1	.	CASNSQGGTEAFF	TGTGCCAGCAATTCCCAAGGGGGGACTGAAGCTTTCTTT
TRBV2	.	TRBJ2-5	.	CASNRQYQETQYF	TGTGCCAGCAATCGACAGTACCAAGAGACCCAGTACTTC
TRBV5-1	once	TRBJ2-5	TRBD2	CASMVAGGSKTQYF	TGCGCCAGCATGGTAGCGGGAGGGTCGAAGACCCAGTACTTC
TRBV19	.	TRBJ2-5	TRBD1	CASSSRWDREGETQYF	TGTGCCAGTAGCTCAAGATGGGACAGGGAGGGAGAGACCCAGTACTTC
TRBV11-3	.	TRBJ1-3	TRBD1	CASSLQGAVGGNTIYF	TGTGCCAGCAGCTTGCAGGGGGCGGTTGGAGGAAACACCATATATTTT
TRBV27	.	TRBJ1-2	.	CASSFKANYGYTF	TGTGCCAGCAGTTTTAAGGCTAACTATGGCTACACCTTC
TRBV2	.	TRBJ1-5	.	CASRGYSNQPQHF	TGTGCCAGCAGGGGATATAGCAATCAGCCCCAGCATTTT
TRBV29-1	.	TRBJ1-1	.	CSGQVTEAFF	TGCAGCGGGCAGGTCACTGAAGCTTTCTTT
TRBV19	few	TRBJ1-4	.	CASSSAVWTNEKLFF	TGTGCCAGTAGTAGTGCGGTTTGGACTAATGAAAAACTGTTTTTT
TRBV4-3	.	TRBJ1-5	.	CASSQGPGGDQPQHF	TGCGCCAGCAGCCAAGGGCCCGGGGGGGATCAGCCCCAGCATTTT
TRBV10-2	.	TRBJ2-3	TRBD2	CASSKTGTSGGVTDTQYF	TGCGCCAGCAGCAAAACTGGGACTAGCGGGGGGGTCACAGATACGCAGTATTTT
TRBV24-1	few	TRBJ2-5	TRBD2	CATSDFQTSGQETQYF	TGTGCCACCAGTGATTTCCAGACTAGCGGGCAAGAGACCCAGTACTTC
TRBV5-8	.	TRBJ1-5	.	CASSRFSSRDQPQHF	TGTGCCAGCAGCCGCTTCAGTAGCCGTGATCAGCCCCAGCATTTT
TRBV11-2	.	TRBJ2-7	TRBD1	CASSLEFKWGDRASSYEQYF	TGTGCCAGCAGCTTAGAATTTAAATGGGGAGACAGGGCTAGCTCCTACGAGCAGTACTTC
TRBV21-1	.	TRBJ2-2	.	CASSPRGRGQGGELFF	TGTGCCAGCAGCCCACGGGGCAGGGGGCAAGGCGGGGAGCTGTTTTTT
TRBV7-2	.	TRBJ2-2	.	CASSTPRVGELFF	TGTGCCAGCAGCACCCCCCGAGTCGGGGAGCTGTTTTTT
TRBV5-1	.	TRBJ1-5	.	CASSLGGGTPQHF	TGCGCCAGCAGCTTAGGGGGGGGAACGCCCCAGCATTTT